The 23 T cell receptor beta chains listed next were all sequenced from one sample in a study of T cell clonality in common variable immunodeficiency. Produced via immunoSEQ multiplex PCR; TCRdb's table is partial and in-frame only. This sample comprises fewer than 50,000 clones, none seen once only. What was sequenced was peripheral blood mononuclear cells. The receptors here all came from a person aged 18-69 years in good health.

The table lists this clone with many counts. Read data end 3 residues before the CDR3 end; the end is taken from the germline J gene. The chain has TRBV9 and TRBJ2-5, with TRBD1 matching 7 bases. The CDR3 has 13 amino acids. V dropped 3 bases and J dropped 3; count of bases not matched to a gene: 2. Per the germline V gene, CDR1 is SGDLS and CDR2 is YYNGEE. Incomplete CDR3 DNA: TGTGCCAGCAGCGGACAGGGCGAAGAGACC. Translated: CASSGQGEET. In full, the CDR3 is CASSGQGEETQYF.

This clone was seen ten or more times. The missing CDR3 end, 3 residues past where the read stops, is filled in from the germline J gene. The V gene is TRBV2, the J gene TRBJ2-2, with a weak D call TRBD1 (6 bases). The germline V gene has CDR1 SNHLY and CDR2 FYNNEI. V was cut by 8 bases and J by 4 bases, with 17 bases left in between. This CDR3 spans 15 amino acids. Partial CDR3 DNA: TGTGCCAGCGAGACTTTACAGGGAGCCACCGGGGAG. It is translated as CASETLQGATGE. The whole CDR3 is CASETLQGATGELFF.

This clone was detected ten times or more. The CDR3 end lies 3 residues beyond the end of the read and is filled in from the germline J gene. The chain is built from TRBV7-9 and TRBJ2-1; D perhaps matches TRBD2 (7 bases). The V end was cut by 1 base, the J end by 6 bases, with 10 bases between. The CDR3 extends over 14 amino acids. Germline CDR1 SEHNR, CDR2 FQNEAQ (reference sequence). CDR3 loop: CASSLVGGGNEQFF. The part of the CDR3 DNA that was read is TGTGCCAGCAGCTTAGTGGGAGGGGGCAATGAG.

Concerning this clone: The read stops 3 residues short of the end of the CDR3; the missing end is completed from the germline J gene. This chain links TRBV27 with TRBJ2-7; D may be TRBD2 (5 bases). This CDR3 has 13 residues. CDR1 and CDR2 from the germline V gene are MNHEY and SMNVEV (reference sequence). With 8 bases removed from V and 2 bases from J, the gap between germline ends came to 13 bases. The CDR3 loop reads CASSWRAPYEQYF. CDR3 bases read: TGTGCCAGCTCCTGGCGGGCCCCCTACGAG.

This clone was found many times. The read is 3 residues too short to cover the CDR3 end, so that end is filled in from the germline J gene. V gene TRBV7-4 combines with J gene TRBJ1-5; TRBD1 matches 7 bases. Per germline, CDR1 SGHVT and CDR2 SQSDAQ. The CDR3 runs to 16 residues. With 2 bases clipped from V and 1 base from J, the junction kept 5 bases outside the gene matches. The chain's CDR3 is CASSLRGTDSNQPQHF. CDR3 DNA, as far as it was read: TGTGCCAGCAGCTTACGAGGGACAGACAGCAATCAGCCC.

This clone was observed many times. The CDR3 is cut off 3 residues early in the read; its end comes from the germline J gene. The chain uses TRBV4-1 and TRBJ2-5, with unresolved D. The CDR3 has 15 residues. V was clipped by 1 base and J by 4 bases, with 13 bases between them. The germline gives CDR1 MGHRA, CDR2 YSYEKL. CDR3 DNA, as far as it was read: TGCGCCAGCAGCCAAGTTGTTAACCGAGGAGAGACC. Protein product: CASSQVVNRGET. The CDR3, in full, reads CASSQVVNRGETQYF.

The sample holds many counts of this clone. CDR3 bases read: TGCGCCAGCAGCCAAGAGGGATCTAGCGGGCTCACCGGGGAG. Its protein product is CASSQEGSSGLTGE. The entire CDR3 protein reads CASSQEGSSGLTGELFF. The J gene is TRBJ2-2, the V gene TRBV4-1; 8 bases are shared with TRBD2. The observed sequence ends 3 residues before the CDR3 terminus, with the missing tail filled in from the germline J gene. Germline V lookup: CDR1 MGHRA, CDR2 YSYEKL. The CDR3 contains 17 residues. The junction had 7 bases not matched to a gene; V was cut back by 0 bases and J by 4 bases.

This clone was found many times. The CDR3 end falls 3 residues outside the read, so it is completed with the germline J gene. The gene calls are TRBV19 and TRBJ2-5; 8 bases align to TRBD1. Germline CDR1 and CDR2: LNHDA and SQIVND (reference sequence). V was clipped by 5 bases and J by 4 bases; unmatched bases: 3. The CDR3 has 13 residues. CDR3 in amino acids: CASSFTGGETQYF. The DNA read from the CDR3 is TGTGCCAGTAGTTTCACAGGGGGAGAGACC.

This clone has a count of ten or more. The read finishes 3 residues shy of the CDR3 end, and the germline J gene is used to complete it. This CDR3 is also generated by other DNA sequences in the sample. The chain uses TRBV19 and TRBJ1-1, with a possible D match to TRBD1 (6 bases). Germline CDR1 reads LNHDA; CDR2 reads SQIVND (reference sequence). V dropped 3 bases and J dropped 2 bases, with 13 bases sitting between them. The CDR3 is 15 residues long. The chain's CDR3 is CASSIRRGTNTEAFF. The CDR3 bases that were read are TGTGCCAGTAGTATCCGACGAGGGACAAACACTGAA.

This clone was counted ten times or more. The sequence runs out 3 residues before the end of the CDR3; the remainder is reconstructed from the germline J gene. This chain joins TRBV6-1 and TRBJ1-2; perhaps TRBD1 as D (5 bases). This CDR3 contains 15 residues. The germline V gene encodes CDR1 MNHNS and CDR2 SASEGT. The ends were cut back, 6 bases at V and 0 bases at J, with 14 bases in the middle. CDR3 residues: CASSEQAFSNYGYTF. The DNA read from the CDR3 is TGTGCCAGCAGCGAACAGGCATTTTCTAACTATGGC.

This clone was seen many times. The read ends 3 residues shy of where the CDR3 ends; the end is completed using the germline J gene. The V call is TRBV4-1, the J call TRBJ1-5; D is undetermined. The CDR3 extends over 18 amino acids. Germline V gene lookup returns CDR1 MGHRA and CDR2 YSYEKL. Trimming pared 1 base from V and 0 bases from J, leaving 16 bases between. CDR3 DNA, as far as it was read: TGCGCCAGCAGCCAAGTTCGACTCAACCGGTATAGCAATCAGCCC. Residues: CASSQVRLNRYSNQP. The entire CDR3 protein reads CASSQVRLNRYSNQPQHF.

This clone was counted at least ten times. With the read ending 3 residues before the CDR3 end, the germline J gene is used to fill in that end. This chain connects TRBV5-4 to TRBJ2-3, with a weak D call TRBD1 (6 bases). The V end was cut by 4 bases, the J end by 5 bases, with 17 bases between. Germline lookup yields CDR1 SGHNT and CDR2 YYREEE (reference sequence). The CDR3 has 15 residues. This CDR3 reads CASSLQGVGQDTQYF. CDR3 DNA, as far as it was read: TGTGCCAGCAGCCTACAGGGTGTGGGGCAAGATACG.

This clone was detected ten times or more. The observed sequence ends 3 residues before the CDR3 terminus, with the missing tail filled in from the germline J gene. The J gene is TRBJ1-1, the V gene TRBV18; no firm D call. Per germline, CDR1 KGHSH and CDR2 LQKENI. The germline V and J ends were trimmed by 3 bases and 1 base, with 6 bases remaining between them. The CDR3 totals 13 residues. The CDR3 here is CASSPEGNTEAFF. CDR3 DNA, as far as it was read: TGTGCCAGCTCACCCGAAGGGAACACTGAA.

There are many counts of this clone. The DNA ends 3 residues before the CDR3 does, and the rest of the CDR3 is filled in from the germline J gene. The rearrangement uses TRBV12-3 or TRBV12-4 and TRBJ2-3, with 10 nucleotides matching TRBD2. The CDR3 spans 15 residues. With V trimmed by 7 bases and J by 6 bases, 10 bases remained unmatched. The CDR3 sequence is CASTWSGGGLDTQYF. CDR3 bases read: TGTGCCAGCACCTGGAGCGGGGGGGGCTTGGATACG.

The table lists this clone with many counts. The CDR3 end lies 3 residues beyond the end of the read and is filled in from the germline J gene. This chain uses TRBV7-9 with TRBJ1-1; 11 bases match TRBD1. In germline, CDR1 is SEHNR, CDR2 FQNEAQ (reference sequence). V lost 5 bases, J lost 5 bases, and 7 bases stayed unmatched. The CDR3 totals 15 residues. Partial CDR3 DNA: TGTGCCAGCAGCAGCCGGACAGGGGGCCCGACTGAA. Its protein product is CASSSRTGGPTE. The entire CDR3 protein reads CASSSRTGGPTEAFF. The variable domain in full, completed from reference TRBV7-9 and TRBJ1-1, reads DTGVSQNPRHKITKRGQNVTFRCDPISEHNRLYWYRQTLGQGPEFLTYFQNEAQLEKSRLLSDRFSAERPKGSFSTLEIQRTEQGDSAMYLCASSSRTGGPTEAFFGQGTRLTVV.

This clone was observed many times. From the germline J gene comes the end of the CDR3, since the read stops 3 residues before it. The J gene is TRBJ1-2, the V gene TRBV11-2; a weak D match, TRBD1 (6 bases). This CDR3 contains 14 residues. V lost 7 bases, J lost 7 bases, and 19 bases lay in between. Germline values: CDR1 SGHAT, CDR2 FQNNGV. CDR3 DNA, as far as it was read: TGTGCCAGCATGACGGACAGCCAACCCAGTGGC. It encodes CASMTDSQPSG. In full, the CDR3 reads CASMTDSQPSGYTF.

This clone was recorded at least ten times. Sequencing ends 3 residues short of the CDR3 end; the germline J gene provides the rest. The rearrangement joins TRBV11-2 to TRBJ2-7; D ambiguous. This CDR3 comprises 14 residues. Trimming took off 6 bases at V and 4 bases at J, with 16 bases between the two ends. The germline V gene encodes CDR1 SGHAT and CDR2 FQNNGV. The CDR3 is CASSFSVQSYEQYF. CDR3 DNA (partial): TGTGCCAGCAGTTTTAGTGTACAGTCTTACGAG.

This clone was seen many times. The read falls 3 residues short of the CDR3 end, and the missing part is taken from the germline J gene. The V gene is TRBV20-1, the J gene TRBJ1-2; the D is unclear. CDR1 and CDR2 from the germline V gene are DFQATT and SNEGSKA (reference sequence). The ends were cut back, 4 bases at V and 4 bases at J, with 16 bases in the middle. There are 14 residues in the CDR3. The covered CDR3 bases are TGCAGTGCTAAATCCCCAGAAACGATCTATGGC. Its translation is CSAKSPETIYG. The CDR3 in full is CSAKSPETIYGYTF.

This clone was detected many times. The CDR3 protein is CASSLGFPSGPQETQYF. The covered CDR3 bases are TGCGCCAGCAGCTTGGGGTTTCCTAGCGGGCCCCAAGAGACC. The J gene is TRBJ2-5, the V gene TRBV5-1; 8 bases match TRBD2. The sequence runs out 3 residues before the end of the CDR3; the remainder is reconstructed from the germline J gene. The trim removed 0 bases at V and 1 base at J, leaving 8 bases unmatched. This CDR3 region has 17 residues. The germline CDR1 and CDR2 sequences are SGHRS and YFSETQ.

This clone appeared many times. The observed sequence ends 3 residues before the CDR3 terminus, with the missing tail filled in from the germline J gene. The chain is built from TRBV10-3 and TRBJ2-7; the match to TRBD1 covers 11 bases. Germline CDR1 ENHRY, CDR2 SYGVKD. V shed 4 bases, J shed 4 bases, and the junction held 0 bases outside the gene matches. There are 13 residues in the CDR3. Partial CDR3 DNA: TGTGCCATCAGTGGGGACAGGGGGTACGAG. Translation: CAISGDRGYE. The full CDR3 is CAISGDRGYEQYF.

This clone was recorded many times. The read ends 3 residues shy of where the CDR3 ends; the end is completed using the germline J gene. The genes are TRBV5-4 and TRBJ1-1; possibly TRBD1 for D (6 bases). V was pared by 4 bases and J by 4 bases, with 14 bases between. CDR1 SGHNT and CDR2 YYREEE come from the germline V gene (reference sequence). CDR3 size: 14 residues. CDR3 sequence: CASSPSGVITEAFF. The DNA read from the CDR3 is TGTGCCAGCAGCCCGTCAGGGGTCATCACTGAA.

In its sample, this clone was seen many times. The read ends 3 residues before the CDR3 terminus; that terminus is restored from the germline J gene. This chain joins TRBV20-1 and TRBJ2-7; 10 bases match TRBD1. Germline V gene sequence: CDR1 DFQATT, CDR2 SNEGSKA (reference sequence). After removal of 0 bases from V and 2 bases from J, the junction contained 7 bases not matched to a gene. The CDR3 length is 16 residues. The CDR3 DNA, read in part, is TGCAGTGCTAGAGATCATCGGGACAGGGGTACCTACGAG. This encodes CSARDHRDRGTYE. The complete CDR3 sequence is CSARDHRDRGTYEQYF.

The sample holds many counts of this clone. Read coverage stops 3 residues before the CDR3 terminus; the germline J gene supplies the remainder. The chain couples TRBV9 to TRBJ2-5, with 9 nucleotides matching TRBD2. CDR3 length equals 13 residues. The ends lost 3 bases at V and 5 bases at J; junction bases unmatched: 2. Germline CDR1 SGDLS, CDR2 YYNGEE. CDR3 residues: CASSATSGETQYF. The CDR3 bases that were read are TGTGCCAGCAGCGCTACTAGCGGGGAGACC.